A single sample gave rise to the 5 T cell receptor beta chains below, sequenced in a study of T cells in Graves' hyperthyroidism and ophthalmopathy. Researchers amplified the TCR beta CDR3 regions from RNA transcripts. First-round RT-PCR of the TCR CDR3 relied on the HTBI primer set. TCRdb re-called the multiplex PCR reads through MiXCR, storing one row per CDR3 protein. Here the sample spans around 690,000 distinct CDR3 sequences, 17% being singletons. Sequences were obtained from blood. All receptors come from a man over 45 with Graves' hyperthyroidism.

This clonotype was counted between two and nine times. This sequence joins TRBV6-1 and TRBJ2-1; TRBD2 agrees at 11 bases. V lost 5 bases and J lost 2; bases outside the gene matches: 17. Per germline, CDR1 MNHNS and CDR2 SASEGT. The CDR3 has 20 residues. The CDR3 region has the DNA TGTGCCAGCAGTAGAACCGGGACTAGCGGAAACTCAAACCCCTACAATGAGCAGTTCTTC. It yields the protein CASSRTGTSGNSNPYNEQFF.

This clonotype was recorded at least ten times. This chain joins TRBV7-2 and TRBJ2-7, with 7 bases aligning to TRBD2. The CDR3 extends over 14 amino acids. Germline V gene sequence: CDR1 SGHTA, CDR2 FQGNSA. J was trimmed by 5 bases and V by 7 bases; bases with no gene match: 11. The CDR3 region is CASKAGGSMNEQYF. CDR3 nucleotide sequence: TGTGCCAGCAAGGCTGGCGGGAGTATGAACGAGCAGTACTTC.

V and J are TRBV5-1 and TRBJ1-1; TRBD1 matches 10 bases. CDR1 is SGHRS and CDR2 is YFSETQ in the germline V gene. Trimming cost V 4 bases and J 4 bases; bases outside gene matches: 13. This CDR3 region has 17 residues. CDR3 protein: CASSVTPGQGLFTEAFF. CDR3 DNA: TGCGCCAGCAGCGTAACTCCGGGACAGGGGCTTTTCACTGAAGCTTTCTTT. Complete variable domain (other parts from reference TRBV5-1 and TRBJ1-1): KAGVTQTPRYLIKTRGQQVTLSCSPISGHRSVSWYQQTPGQGLQFLFEYFSETQRNKGNFPGRFSGRQFSNSRSEMNVSTLELGDSALYLCASSVTPGQGLFTEAFFGQGTRLTVV.

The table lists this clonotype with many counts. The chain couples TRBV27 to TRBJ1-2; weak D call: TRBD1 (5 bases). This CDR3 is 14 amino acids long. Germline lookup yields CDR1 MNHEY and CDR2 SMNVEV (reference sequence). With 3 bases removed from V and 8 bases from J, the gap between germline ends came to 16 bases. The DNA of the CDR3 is TGTGCCAGCAGTTTTGGCAGGGTCGGAAACGGCTACACCTTC. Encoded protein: CASSFGRVGNGYTF.

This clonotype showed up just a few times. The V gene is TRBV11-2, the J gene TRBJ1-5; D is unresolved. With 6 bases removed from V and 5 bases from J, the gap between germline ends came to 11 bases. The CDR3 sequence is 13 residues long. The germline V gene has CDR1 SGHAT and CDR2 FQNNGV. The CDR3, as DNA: TGTGCCAGCAGTTTGCAGAGGTATCAGCCCCAGCATTTT. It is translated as CASSLQRYQPQHF.